These 9 T cell receptor beta chains share one sample of origin, sequenced in a study of T-cell memory formation after mild COVID-19 (dated by TCRdb to the early 2020s). Libraries came from 5' RACE. TCRdb records Illumina NovaSeq 6000 as the sequencer. TCRdb handled the public reads itself, with Q25 trimming in fastp and clone calling in MiXCR, and kept productive beta chains. CDR3 protein sequences are deduplicated, and each keeps its most common genes and DNA. The sample records 50,000 or so distinct CDR3 sequences, about 28% of which are singletons. Jointly, the top ten make up about 41% of the sample. The sample comprised PBMCs or a T cell subset sorted from them (not recorded which). The receptors derive from a young man who had mild COVID-19 (a few samples of this study predate the infection). The sample titles of this study are shuffled in the database, so cell type and time point are left out; the donor was told from shared clones.

V gene TRBV7-6 combines with J gene TRBJ2-7; tentative D call: TRBD1 (6 bases). From germline, CDR1 is SGHVS and CDR2 FNYEAQ. This CDR3 has 15 amino acids. V dropped 6 bases and J dropped 0 bases, with 15 bases sitting between them. The CDR3 loop reads CASSPGGTYSYEQYF. For the CDR3, the DNA is TGTGCCAGCAGTCCAGGTGGGACATACTCCTACGAGCAGTACTTC.

The J gene is TRBJ2-3, the V gene TRBV2; D might be TRBD1 (5 bases). V lost 8 bases, J lost 2 bases, and 17 bases lay in between. The CDR3 loop spans 15 amino acids. Germline V gene lookup returns CDR1 SNHLY and CDR2 FYNNEI. The CDR3 DNA is TGTGCCAGCGGCGTTACGCTGACAGACACAGATACGCAGTATTTT. Encoded protein: CASGVTLTDTDTQYF. The full variable domain, its missing parts supplied by reference TRBV2 and TRBJ2-3, is EPEVTQTPSHQVTQMGQEVILRCVPISNHLYFYWYRQILGQKVEFLVSFYNNEISEKSEIFDDQFSVERPDGSNFTLKIRSTKLEDSAMYFCASGVTLTDTDTQYFGPGTRLTVL.

This clonotype was seen more than once but under ten times. The genes are TRBV6-1 and TRBJ1-1; D not resolved. Germline V CDR1 and CDR2: MNHNS, SASEGT. The CDR3 is 14 residues long. V was trimmed by 2 bases and J by 8 bases, leaving 15 bases between them. CDR3 nucleotide sequence: TGTGCCAGCAGTGAATCCGGGCCGTTCGACGAAGCTTTCTTT. This encodes CASSESGPFDEAFF.

The CDR3, as DNA: TGTGCCAGCAGCTTAGCTCTAGAGGAAAAACTGTTTTTT. Translation: CASSLALEEKLFF. This chain uses TRBV7-9 with TRBJ1-4; D unclear. The CDR3 has 13 amino acids. Trimming left V 0 bases short and J 8 bases short, with 7 bases between. Germline CDR1 is SEHNR and CDR2 is FQNEAQ (reference sequence).

The rearrangement joins TRBV11-2 to TRBJ2-5; the D is unclear. The CDR3 contains 11 residues. CDR1 is SGHAT, CDR2 FQNNGV, per germline. Trimming took off 5 bases at V and 7 bases at J, with 8 bases between the two ends. CDR3 sequence (DNA): TGTGCCAGCAGCACAGTGGGGACCCAGTACTTC. Its protein is CASSTVGTQYF.

V gene TRBV7-8 combines with J gene TRBJ2-1, with unresolved D. The CDR3 is made up of 17 amino acids. With 5 bases removed from V and 0 bases from J, the gap between germline ends came to 17 bases. Germline V gene lookup returns CDR1 SGHVS and CDR2 FQNEAQ. The CDR3 loop is CASSHRRAPSSYNEQFF. The CDR3 bases are TGTGCCAGCAGCCACCGACGCGCACCCAGCTCCTACAATGAGCAGTTCTTC.

This clonotype was seen a few times. This chain connects TRBV5-6 to TRBJ2-2, with 8 bases fitting TRBD1. Trimming removed 0 bases from V and 5 bases from J; junction bases left unmatched: 3. This CDR3 spans 15 amino acids. Germline V gives CDR1 SGHDT, CDR2 YYEEEE. In DNA form, the CDR3 reads TGTGCCAGCAGCTTGGCGACAGGGGCGACCGGGGAGCTGTTTTTT. Its translation is CASSLATGATGELFF.

This clonotype was recorded a few times. V gene TRBV7-6 combines with J gene TRBJ2-4; 9 nucleotides match TRBD2. Trimming took 1 base from V and 8 from J; bases not matched to a gene: 6. CDR3 length equals 15 residues. CDR1 is SGHVS and CDR2 is FNYEAQ in the germline V gene. The CDR3 bases are TGTGCCAGCAGCTTAGGGCGGGGGGGACTCTACATTCAGTACTTC. It specifies CASSLGRGGLYIQYF.

CDR3 DNA: TGTGCCAGCAGTTTTTGGGGCAATGAGCAGTTCTTC. Encoded protein: CASSFWGNEQFF. The chain uses TRBV12-3 or TRBV12-4 and TRBJ2-1; the D is unclear. The CDR3 is 12 residues long. The V end was cut by 3 bases, the J end by 6 bases, with 6 bases between.